These 30 T cell receptor beta chains were all obtained from the same sample, sequenced in a study of response to subunit inactivated influenza vaccine. In TCRdb, the RT-PCR reads were re-called with MiXCR into one record per CDR3 protein. The data show around 760,000 distinct CDR3 sequences, with more than 11% seen just once and approximately 6.5% held by the top ten. The sequencing used PBMCs from blood, collected approximately 15 days before vaccination. The receptors shown here come from a man aged 50 or older who received an inactivated influenza vaccine.

The CDR3 DNA reads as TGTGCCACCAGTGCGGCGGTCCAAGAGACCCAGTACTTC. It is translated as CATSAAVQETQYF. This sequence joins TRBV24-1 and TRBJ2-5, with D unclear. The length of the CDR3 is 13 residues. The germline gives CDR1 KGHDR, CDR2 SFDVKD. V gave up 5 bases and J gave up 1 base, with 7 bases separating them.

The chain recombines TRBV4-3 with TRBJ2-7, with 9 bases fitting TRBD1. V was clipped by 3 bases and J by 4 bases; unmatched bases: 7. The CDR3 extends over 15 amino acids. CDR1 LGHNA and CDR2 YSLEER come from the germline V gene. In DNA, the CDR3 is TGCGCCAGCAGCCAGAGGCCGGACAGGGGTTACGAGCAGTACTTC. It translates to CASSQRPDRGYEQYF.

This rearrangement joins TRBV19 to TRBJ2-1, with D unresolved. Trimming removed 2 bases at V and 4 bases at J, with 12 bases between. The CDR3 has 15 residues. Germline V gene lookup returns CDR1 LNHDA and CDR2 SQIVND (reference sequence). CDR3: CASSITPQVYNEQFF. CDR3 DNA: TGTGCCAGTAGTATAACCCCCCAGGTGTACAATGAGCAGTTCTTC.

There are a few counts of this clonotype. V and J are TRBV12-3 or TRBV12-4 and TRBJ2-2; 8 positions match TRBD1. V trimming: 5 bases; J trimming: 0 bases; junction bases outside the gene matches: 11. The CDR3 sequence is 18 residues long. CDR3 in amino acids: CASSTRLGTGANTGELFF. The DNA of the CDR3 is TGTGCCAGCAGTACCCGGTTGGGGACAGGAGCGAACACCGGGGAGCTGTTTTTT.

The chain combines TRBV20-1 with TRBJ2-1; 9 nucleotides line up with TRBD2. V shed 5 bases and J 9 bases; nucleotides not matched to a gene: 14. Germline V gives CDR1 DFQATT, CDR2 SNEGSKA (reference sequence). The CDR3 spans 15 residues. The CDR3 is CSAGGGRALRAEQFF. The CDR3 nucleotides read TGCAGTGCTGGAGGCGGGAGGGCCCTCAGGGCTGAGCAGTTCTTC.

The rearrangement joins TRBV11-2 to TRBJ2-5; TRBD1 agrees at 9 bases. There are 16 residues in the CDR3. V lost 5 bases, J lost 0 bases, and 7 bases stayed unmatched. Germline CDR1 reads SGHAT; CDR2 reads FQNNGV. DNA for the CDR3: TGTGCCAGCAGCACAGGGACAGGGCTGTACCAAGAGACCCAGTACTTC. It codes for CASSTGTGLYQETQYF.

This clonotype was observed many times. The chain is built from TRBV10-3 and TRBJ1-1; D ambiguous. Germline V CDR1 and CDR2: ENHRY, SYGVKD. V gave up 3 bases and J gave up 8 bases, with 10 bases separating them. CDR3 length: 12 residues. The CDR3 region is CAISEAGWEAFF. Written as DNA, the CDR3 is TGTGCCATCAGTGAAGCAGGTTGGGAAGCTTTCTTT.

The chain has TRBV5-1 and TRBJ2-7; TRBD1 is a possible D gene (6 bases). This CDR3 is built from 16 residues. V was trimmed by 4 bases and J by 3 bases, leaving 20 bases between them. CDR1 is SGHRS, CDR2 YFSETQ, per germline. In DNA form, the CDR3 reads TGCGCCAGCAGCCAGGCGAAGGACAGAGACTACTACGAGCAGTACTTC. Protein: CASSQAKDRDYYEQYF.

This clonotype has a handful of counts. The chain is built from TRBV2 and TRBJ2-4, with D unclear. V shed 3 bases and J shed 0 bases, with 9 bases lying between them. Germline values: CDR1 SNHLY, CDR2 FYNNEI. This CDR3 is 15 amino acids long. CDR3 bases: TGTGCCAGCAGTGATTTGGGTCGAGCCAAAAACATTCAGTACTTC. It translates to CASSDLGRAKNIQYF.

This clonotype came up many times. The V and J genes are TRBV7-9 and TRBJ2-3; D is uncertain. CDR3 size: 13 residues. V lost 4 bases to trimming and J lost 2 bases, with 7 bases between them. CDR1 SEHNR and CDR2 FQNEAQ come from the germline V gene (reference sequence). CDR3 loop: CASSSTYTDTQYF. In DNA, the CDR3 is TGTGCCAGCAGCTCGACCTACACAGATACGCAGTATTTT.

V is TRBV20-1 and J is TRBJ1-1; the D is unclear. The CDR3 is 14 amino acids. Germline CDR1 reads DFQATT; CDR2 reads SNEGSKA (reference sequence). Trimming removed 1 base from V and 1 base from J, with 10 bases in between. The DNA for the CDR3 is TGCAGTGCTAGAGGTCCGGGATCGAACACTGAAGCTTTCTTT. Residues: CSARGPGSNTEAFF.

This clonotype was seen repeatedly, ten times or more. V usage is TRBV12-3 or TRBV12-4 and J usage is TRBJ1-6; TRBD1 aligns across 7 bases. V lost 5 bases to trimming and J lost 13 bases; unmatched junction nucleotides: 8. There are 13 residues in the CDR3. This chain's CDR3 is CASSEGARLPLHF. As DNA, the CDR3 is TGTGCCAGCAGTGAGGGGGCTCGTTTGCCCCTCCACTTT.

Comments on this clonotype: One base away lies a much larger clone, so this may be a sequencing read error. The chain employs TRBV4-3 and TRBJ2-7; TRBD2 matches at 13 bases. V lost 3 bases to trimming and J lost 2 bases; unmatched junction nucleotides: 1. Germline V gene lookup returns CDR1 LGHNA and CDR2 YSLEER. This CDR3 has 15 amino acids. The CDR3 DNA is TGCGCCAGCAGCCACGGGACTAGCGGGACCTACGAGCAGTACTTC. Translation gives CASSHGTSGTYEQYF.

This clonotype was seen a few times. The chain uses TRBV10-3 and TRBJ2-7; 7 nucleotides agree with TRBD2. V was pared by 6 bases and J by 4 bases, with 12 bases of the junction left unmatched. The CDR3 contains 15 residues. Germline V gene lookup returns CDR1 ENHRY and CDR2 SYGVKD. CDR3 protein: CAIREDGGSWYEQYF. Written as DNA, the CDR3 is TGTGCCATCAGGGAGGATGGCGGGAGCTGGTACGAGCAGTACTTC.

V usage is TRBV20-1 and J usage is TRBJ2-7; TRBD1 might be the D (6 bases). The V gene lost 3 bases and the J gene lost 4 bases, with 13 bases spanning the gap. In germline, CDR1 is DFQATT, CDR2 SNEGSKA (reference sequence). The CDR3 spans 13 residues. CDR3 residues: CSASDRSFYEQYF. CDR3 bases: TGCAGTGCTAGTGACAGGTCCTTTTACGAGCAGTACTTC.

The chain links TRBV7-9 to TRBJ1-4; 7 positions agree with TRBD1. CDR1 and CDR2 (germline): SEHNR, FQNEAQ (reference sequence). The CDR3 is 14 amino acids. V was clipped by 3 bases and J by 5 bases; unmatched bases: 3. CDR3 amino acids: CASSLTGRNEKLFF. The CDR3 DNA reads as TGTGCCAGCAGCTTGACAGGGCGGAATGAAAAACTGTTTTTT.

CDR3 sequence: CASSLDTGNTGELFF. In DNA form, the CDR3 reads TGCGCCAGCAGCTTGGATACCGGAAACACCGGGGAGCTGTTTTTT. The J gene is TRBJ2-2, the V gene TRBV5-1, with no clear D. Trimming removed 0 bases from V and 2 bases from J, with 8 bases in between. The CDR3 has 15 amino acids. CDR1 SGHRS and CDR2 YFSETQ come from the germline V gene.

This clonotype was found a few times. The chain is built from TRBV7-9 and TRBJ1-4; D remains unclear. The length of the CDR3 is 14 residues. The V gene's germline CDR1 is SEHNR and CDR2 FQNEAQ (reference sequence). With 2 bases removed from V and 8 bases from J, the gap between germline ends came to 12 bases. The DNA for the CDR3 is TGTGCCAGCAGCTTAAACTTACGGGAGGAAAAACTGTTTTTT. This codes for CASSLNLREEKLFF.

V is TRBV18 and J is TRBJ2-1, with 10 bases fitting TRBD2. Germline V lookup: CDR1 KGHSH, CDR2 LQKENI. The junction had 4 bases not matched to a gene; V was cut back by 1 base and J by 7 bases. CDR3 size: 15 residues. CDR3 sequence (DNA): TGTGCCAGCTCACCACAGCGGGAGGGCCAGAATGAGCAGTTCTTC. Translation: CASSPQREGQNEQFF.

CDR3 DNA: TGCGCCCCCGTTGAGAGGGGCGGGAGTGGAGGTAGCAATCAGCCCCAGCATTTT. Amino acid sequence: CAPVERGGSGGSNQPQHF. This chain joins TRBV5-1 and TRBJ1-5, with D possibly being TRBD1 (5 bases). The length of the CDR3 is 18 residues. The V gene's germline CDR1 is SGHRS and CDR2 YFSETQ. Trimming pared 10 bases from V and 0 bases from J, leaving 26 bases between.

This clonotype was detected only a few times. The chain has TRBV20-1 and TRBJ2-5; TRBD1 might be the D (6 bases). The CDR3 has 14 amino acids. CDR1 DFQATT and CDR2 SNEGSKA come from the germline V gene (reference sequence). Trimming cost V 1 base and J 2 bases, with 11 bases left between them. As DNA, the CDR3 is TGCAGTGCTAGAGGGACAGTAGGGCAAGAGACCCAGTACTTC. This sequence encodes CSARGTVGQETQYF.

The chain recombines TRBV20-1 with TRBJ2-7; D is possibly TRBD1 (6 bases). The CDR3 is 11 amino acids. Germline CDR1 is DFQATT and CDR2 is SNEGSKA (reference sequence). V lost 4 bases, J lost 5 bases, and 9 bases lay in between. DNA for the CDR3: TGCAGTGCTACCTCAGGGGACGAGCAGTACTTC. The encoded protein is CSATSGDEQYF.

This clonotype was counted many times. The chain links TRBV7-2 to TRBJ2-5, with TRBD2 identical over 14 bases. J gave up 5 bases and V 5 bases, and 4 bases lay outside the gene matches. The CDR3 contains 15 residues. Germline CDR1 is SGHTA and CDR2 is FQGNSA. In DNA form, the CDR3 reads TGTGCCAGCAGCCCTCGGACTAGCGGGAGGGAGACCCAGTACTTC. It yields the protein CASSPRTSGRETQYF.

In this sample, this clonotype turned up many times. This sequence joins TRBV20-1 and TRBJ2-6; 7 bases line up with TRBD1. Germline CDR1 reads DFQATT; CDR2 reads SNEGSKA (reference sequence). Trimming at V came to 6 bases and at J to 0 bases, leaving 8 bases not matched to a gene. The CDR3 extends over 16 amino acids. Here the CDR3 DNA reads TGCAGTGCCCGGACAGGCTCCAGCTCTGGGGCCAACGTCCTGACTTTC. This translates into CSARTGSSSGANVLTF.

The gene calls are TRBV4-1 and TRBJ2-5; D unresolved. The CDR3 is 13 residues long. The V and J ends lost 1 base and 1 base respectively, with 4 bases between them. Looked up from germline, CDR1 is MGHRA and CDR2 is YSYEKL. CDR3 sequence (DNA): TGCGCCAGCAGCCAAGTGGTCCAAGAGACCCAGTACTTC. It yields the protein CASSQVVQETQYF.

In this sample, this clonotype turned up a few times. The chain has TRBV7-2 and TRBJ1-6, with 10 bases identical to TRBD1. J was trimmed by 10 bases and V by 4 bases; bases with no gene match: 10. The CDR3 is made up of 16 amino acids. CDR1 is SGHTA and CDR2 is FQGNSA in the germline V gene. The CDR3 DNA sequence: TGTGCCAGCAGCTCAACGTCCGGGACAGGGGCCTCACCCCTCCACTTT. Its protein product is CASSSTSGTGASPLHF.

This clonotype has only a few counts. This rearrangement joins TRBV20-1 to TRBJ2-7, with 8 bases matching TRBD1. The CDR3 has 15 residues. Per the germline V gene, CDR1 is DFQATT and CDR2 is SNEGSKA (reference sequence). With V trimmed by 0 bases and J by 4 bases, 8 bases remained unmatched. The CDR3 spells CSARDEQGVRYEQYF. DNA of the CDR3: TGCAGTGCTAGAGATGAACAGGGGGTTCGGTACGAGCAGTACTTC.

This clonotype was seen a few times. The chain links TRBV4-3 to TRBJ2-7; D is ambiguous. Trimming took 1 base from V and 0 from J, leaving 10 bases between them. Germline V gives CDR1 LGHNA, CDR2 YSLEER. There are 15 residues in the CDR3. CDR3 protein: CASSQVIASSYEQYF. The CDR3 region has the DNA TGCGCCAGCAGCCAAGTTATCGCCAGCTCCTACGAGCAGTACTTC.

This clonotype was counted a few times. The chain recombines TRBV14 with TRBJ2-5; 7 nucleotides match TRBD1. This CDR3 is built from 16 residues. V gave up 2 bases and J gave up 1 base; unmatched junction bases: 7. The germline CDR1 and CDR2 sequences are SGHDN and FVKESK. The CDR3 nucleotides are TGTGCCAGCAGCCAAAGAAGAGGGGGCACCCAAGAGACCCAGTACTTC. Protein sequence: CASSQRRGGTQETQYF.

J is TRBJ2-1 and V is TRBV15; D might be TRBD2 (6 bases). The germline CDR1 and CDR2 sequences are LNHNV and YYDKDF (reference sequence). The CDR3 has 15 residues. V was cut by 0 bases and J by 7 bases, with 13 bases left in between. The chain's CDR3 is CATSRDISGRNEQFF. CDR3 nucleotides: TGTGCCACCAGCAGAGATATTAGTGGGAGGAATGAGCAGTTCTTC.